The clone carrying this T cell receptor (beta chain) was detected only a few times. The antigen is undetermined. The data are from a study of early T cells in non-severe SARS-CoV-2 infection. Across the study: Sequencing targeted bulk RNA from unsorted whole blood, leaving chains unpaired. Study-wide results and limits: Lookups in VDJdb leaned toward anti-spike CD8 responses and missed private and CD4 specificities.

V lost 4 bases and J lost 6; bases outside the gene matches: 5. CDR3 length: 15 amino acids. CDR1 is LGHDT, CDR2 YNNKEL, per germline (reference sequence). Each cDNA molecule carried a unique molecular identifier. In TCRdb, the 5' RACE reads were re-called with MiXCR into one record per CDR3 protein. In the table there are tens of thousands of distinct CDR3 sequences, roughly 4.3% of which are singletons. The chain employs TRBV3-1 and TRBJ1-4, with 10 bases that match TRBD1. This TCR was sampled from an adult who was a healthcare worker with PCR-confirmed SARS-CoV-2 infection or an uninfected control (not recorded which). Sequencing was carried out using whole blood. The CDR3 DNA sequence: TGTGCCAGCAGCCCAACCGGGACAGGGGATGAAAAACTGTTTTTT. The encoded protein is CASSPTGTGDEKLFF.